This T cell receptor beta chain derives from a study of T-cell reconstitution after alpha-beta-depleted transplantation in children. Study-level points and caveats: Expanded clones from the graft, numbering several hundred, reportedly supplied alpha-beta T cells about two months after transplant. Day-60 TCRbeta diversity that was high in some patients was derived from surviving recipient T cells and thymic progenitors. T-cell numbers and diversity one year post-transplant derived largely from freshly generated T cells.

This clonotype was seen many times. Its antigen is unidentified. The TCRbeta library incorporated unique molecular identifiers. TCRdb re-analysed the PCR reads in MiXCR, keeping a single row per CDR3 protein. The data show around 240,000 distinct CDR3 sequences, with 6.5% to 9% seen just once and roughly 6% held by the top ten. CDR1 is KGHSH, CDR2 LQKENI, per germline. There are 14 residues in the CDR3. The V gene end was trimmed by 3 bases and the J gene end by 11 bases; junction bases not matched to a gene: 11. The chain carries TRBV18 and TRBJ1-1; 8 bases align to TRBD1. Sample: PBMCs, mostly from graft donor cells, taken 180 days after TCRalphabeta/CD19-depleted stem cell transplant. The clonotype originates from a male patient between 10 and 17 years old who had a stem cell transplant for acute lymphoblastic leukemia, so the T cells may come from the graft donor. CDR3 amino acids: CASSPWTGNEMAFF. The CDR3 nucleotides are TGTGCCAGCTCACCTTGGACAGGGAACGAGATGGCTTTCTTT.